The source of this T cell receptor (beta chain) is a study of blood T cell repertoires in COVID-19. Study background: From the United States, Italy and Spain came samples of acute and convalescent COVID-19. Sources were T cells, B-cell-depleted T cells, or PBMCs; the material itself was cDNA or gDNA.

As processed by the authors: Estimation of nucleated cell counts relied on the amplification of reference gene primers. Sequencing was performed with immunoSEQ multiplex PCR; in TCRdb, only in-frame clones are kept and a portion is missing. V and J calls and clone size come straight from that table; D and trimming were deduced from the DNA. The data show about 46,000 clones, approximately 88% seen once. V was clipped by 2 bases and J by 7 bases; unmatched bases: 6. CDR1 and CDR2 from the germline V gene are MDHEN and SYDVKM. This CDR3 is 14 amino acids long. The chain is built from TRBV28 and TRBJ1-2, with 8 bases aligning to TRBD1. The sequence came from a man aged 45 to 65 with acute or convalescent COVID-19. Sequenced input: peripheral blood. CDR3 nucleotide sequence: TGTGCCAGCAGTTTACCCCACGACAGGGGTGGCTACACCTTC. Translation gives CASSLPHDRGGYTF.